Listed below are T cell receptor beta chains from one sample, sequenced in a study of T-cell memory formation after mild COVID-19. TCRdb reprocessed the 5' RACE reads via MiXCR and lists one record per CDR3 protein. The table lists roughly 130,000 distinct CDR3 sequences, about 6.5% of them singletons. Sequencing used PBMCs or a T cell subset sorted from them (not recorded which). The receptors stem from an adult woman who had mild COVID-19 (a few samples of this study predate the infection). Cell type and time point are not known. Both conserved end residues are part of each CDR3. D genes are given only for firm matches. Part of the rows lack a size; the others show once, few, many or a class for expanded clones.

V	D	size	J	CDR3	DNA
TRBV5-1	NA	many	TRBJ2-2	CASSLTGTGELFF	TGCGCCAGCAGCTTGACCGGGACCGGGGAGCTGTTTTTT
TRBV6-2/TRBV6-3	NA	few	TRBJ1-5	CASSYSWGVNQPQHF	TGTGCCAGCAGTTACTCGTGGGGTGTAAATCAGCCCCAGCATTTT
TRBV18	NA	many	TRBJ2-7	CASSTLATSRQGRRYEQYF	TGTGCCAGCTCAACGCTGGCCACGTCGCGTCAGGGGAGGCGCTACGAGCAGTACTTC
TRBV15	NA	NA	TRBJ1-1	CATSRENFGGTEAFF	TGTGCCACCAGCAGAGAAAACTTCGGGGGCACTGAAGCTTTCTTT
TRBV20-1	NA	NA	TRBJ2-7	CSANNDRSYEQYF	TGCAGTGCGAATAACGACAGATCCTACGAGCAGTACTTC
TRBV5-5	NA	many	TRBJ1-1	CASRRGSGNTEAFF	TGTGCCAGCAGGAGGGGGTCGGGGAACACTGAAGCTTTCTTT
TRBV10-3	TRBD1	few	TRBJ1-1	CAISDRDRVILDTEAFF	TGTGCCATCAGTGACCGGGACAGGGTCATATTGGACACTGAAGCTTTCTTT
TRBV12-3/TRBV12-4	TRBD1	few	TRBJ1-5	CASTKGQGRYQPQHF	TGTGCCAGCACCAAAGGACAGGGGAGATATCAGCCCCAGCATTTT
TRBV7-2	NA	few	TRBJ1-1	CASSQTRYTEAFF	TGTGCCAGCAGTCAGACAAGATACACTGAAGCTTTCTTT
TRBV20-1	NA	many	TRBJ2-3	CSAVVDTQYF	TGCAGTGCCGTCGTAGATACGCAGTATTTT
TRBV19	NA	NA	TRBJ2-7	CASSGQDYEQYF	TGTGCCAGCTCGGGACAAGACTACGAGCAGTACTTC
TRBV20-1	NA	many	TRBJ1-6	CSARVGSSSSPLHF	TGCAGTGCTAGAGTCGGCAGTTCTTCTTCACCCCTCCACTTT
TRBV11-2	NA	few	TRBJ1-1	CASSTGLRGTEAFF	TGTGCCAGCAGCACCGGACTGAGAGGCACTGAAGCTTTCTTT
TRBV6-6	NA	NA	TRBJ1-5	CASTEKIGSNQPQHF	TGTGCCAGCACTGAAAAAATAGGAAGCAATCAGCCCCAGCATTTT
TRBV5-1	NA	NA	TRBJ2-1	CASSLDRLEYNEQFF	TGCGCCAGCAGCTTGGACAGGTTAGAATACAATGAGCAGTTCTTC
TRBV15	TRBD1	many	TRBJ2-1	CATSRDLRGRKNEQFF	TGTGCCACCAGCAGAGATTTAAGGGGGCGAAAGAATGAGCAGTTCTTC
TRBV19	NA	NA	TRBJ1-5	CASGTIGNQPQHF	TGTGCCAGCGGGACGATAGGCAATCAGCCCCAGCATTTT
TRBV20-1	NA	many	TRBJ1-4	CSAIGGPEKLFF	TGCAGTGCAATAGGAGGGCCCGAAAAACTGTTTTTT
TRBV29-1	NA	NA	TRBJ1-6	CSAMVGANSPLHF	TGCAGCGCTATGGTAGGGGCCAATTCACCCCTCCACTTT
TRBV4-1	TRBD2	NA	TRBJ2-7	CASSQVTSGGYEQYF	TGCGCCAGCAGCCAAGTGACGTCGGGAGGGTACGAGCAGTACTTC
TRBV19	NA	many	TRBJ1-6	CASSLQGYNSPLHF	TGTGCCAGTAGCCTTCAGGGATACAATTCACCCCTCCACTTT
TRBV7-6	NA	few	TRBJ1-5	CASSLDSGQPQHF	TGTGCCAGCAGCTTAGACAGTGGTCAGCCCCAGCATTTT
TRBV5-1	NA	NA	TRBJ2-5	CASSEGQAETQYF	TGCGCCAGCAGCGAAGGACAAGCAGAGACCCAGTACTTC
TRBV25-1	NA	many	TRBJ2-7	CASSEAMSSYEQYF	TGTGCCAGCAGTGAGGCCATGAGCTCCTACGAGCAGTACTTC
TRBV4-1	NA	few	TRBJ2-3	CASSQDSRGWGTDTQYF	TGCGCCAGCAGCCAAGATTCCCGGGGCTGGGGCACAGATACGCAGTATTTT
TRBV4-3	NA	few	TRBJ2-7	CASSQETGFYEQYF	TGCGCCAGCAGCCAAGAAACAGGGTTCTACGAGCAGTACTTC
TRBV20-1	NA	few	TRBJ2-5	CSAREGWGEETQYF	TGCAGTGCTAGAGAGGGGTGGGGCGAAGAGACCCAGTACTTC
TRBV6-6	NA	few	TRBJ1-2	CASSFLQAGIYGYTF	TGTGCCAGCAGTTTCCTACAGGCGGGGATCTATGGCTACACCTTC
TRBV11-2	NA	NA	TRBJ2-1	CASSRLSADEQFF	TGTGCCAGCAGCCGATTATCGGCGGATGAGCAGTTCTTC
TRBV25-1	TRBD2	few	TRBJ2-1	CASSERAGASYNEQFF	TGTGCCAGCAGTGAACGAGCGGGAGCCTCCTACAATGAGCAGTTCTTC
TRBV12-3/TRBV12-4	TRBD1	few	TRBJ1-2	CASSLGTGSGYTF	TGTGCCAGCAGTTTAGGGACAGGGAGCGGCTACACCTTC
TRBV7-2	TRBD2	few	TRBJ2-1	CASSLVVPSGTSQYQRNEQFF	TGTGCCAGCAGCTTAGTTGTGCCTAGCGGGACCAGCCAGTATCAACGCAATGAGCAGTTCTTC
TRBV5-1	NA	NA	TRBJ2-2	CASSGGAPRPGELFF	TGCGCCAGCAGCGGTGGGGCCCCACGGCCCGGGGAGCTGTTTTTT
TRBV6-5	TRBD1	NA	TRBJ1-2	CASRRQGGYTF	TGTGCCAGCAGGAGACAGGGTGGCTACACCTTC
TRBV7-9	TRBD1	NA	TRBJ2-3	CASSSGQGGTDTQYF	TGTGCCAGCAGCAGTGGACAGGGGGGCACAGATACGCAGTATTTT
TRBV24-1	NA	few	TRBJ1-4	CATSDPRSRDEKLFF	TGTGCCACCAGTGACCCTCGGTCCCGAGATGAAAAACTGTTTTTT
TRBV18	NA	NA	TRBJ2-5	CASSPPVSGARYQETQYF	TGTGCCAGCTCACCCCCCGTCTCTGGGGCACGCTACCAAGAGACCCAGTACTTC
TRBV20-1	NA	many	TRBJ1-5	CSAREKRPHSNQPQHF	TGCAGTGCTAGAGAGAAGAGACCCCATAGCAATCAGCCCCAGCATTTT
TRBV12-5	TRBD2	many	TRBJ2-1	CASGIDGTSGEYYNEQFF	TGTGCTAGTGGTATTGATGGGACTAGCGGAGAGTACTACAATGAGCAGTTCTTC
TRBV11-3	NA	many	TRBJ2-7	CASSPRNYEQYF	TGTGCCAGCAGCCCGAGGAACTACGAGCAGTACTTC
TRBV24-1	TRBD1	NA	TRBJ1-5	CATSDPRTGTEAQHF	TGTGCCACCAGTGATCCCCGGACAGGGACGGAGGCCCAGCATTTT
TRBV20-1	NA	many	TRBJ1-4	CSARDQPANEKLFF	TGCAGTGCTAGAGATCAGCCAGCTAATGAAAAACTGTTTTTT
TRBV2	NA	NA	TRBJ2-5	CASSEARVILGETQYF	TGTGCCAGCAGTGAAGCGCGAGTGATCCTCGGAGAGACCCAGTACTTC
TRBV7-2	TRBD2	few	TRBJ2-2	CASSPQLAGTGELFF	TGTGCCAGCAGCCCCCAGTTAGCGGGAACCGGGGAGCTGTTTTTT
TRBV5-1	NA	many	TRBJ2-3	CASSLDPAGSWDTQYF	TGCGCCAGCAGCTTGGATCCTGCGGGGTCGTGGGATACGCAGTATTTT
TRBV7-2	TRBD2	many	TRBJ2-1	CASSDLLAALTGEQFF	TGTGCCAGCAGCGACCTACTAGCGGCCCTGACGGGTGAGCAGTTCTTC
TRBV3-1	NA	few	TRBJ2-2	CASSFPTATGELFF	TGTGCCAGCAGCTTTCCGACAGCAACCGGGGAGCTGTTTTTT
TRBV18	NA	few	TRBJ2-7	CASSLREADKQYF	TGTGCCAGCTCCCTTCGCGAGGCCGATAAGCAGTACTTC
TRBV18	NA	NA	TRBJ1-4	CASSPLRPNEKLFF	TGTGCCAGCTCACCACTACGGCCTAATGAAAAACTGTTTTTT
TRBV19	TRBD1	NA	TRBJ1-2	CASGTGGYGYTF	TGTGCCAGTGGGACAGGGGGCTATGGCTACACCTTC
TRBV6-5	TRBD1	many	TRBJ1-1	CASSTLDRGKSEAFF	TGTGCCAGCAGTACCCTTGACAGGGGGAAGTCTGAAGCTTTCTTT
TRBV10-3	TRBD1	NA	TRBJ2-3	CAISDKGARTDTQYF	TGTGCCATCAGTGATAAGGGGGCCCGTACAGATACGCAGTATTTT
TRBV6-2/TRBV6-3	TRBD2	few	TRBJ2-1	CASTLAGGAYNEQFF	TGTGCCAGCACCCTCGCGGGAGGGGCCTACAATGAGCAGTTCTTC
TRBV7-9	NA	NA	TRBJ1-1	CASSPPVRDGRTEAFF	TGTGCCAGCAGCCCCCCCGTCAGGGATGGTCGGACTGAAGCTTTCTTT
TRBV5-1	NA	many	TRBJ2-7	CASGGENSYEQYF	TGCGCCAGCGGGGGCGAGAACTCCTACGAGCAGTACTTC